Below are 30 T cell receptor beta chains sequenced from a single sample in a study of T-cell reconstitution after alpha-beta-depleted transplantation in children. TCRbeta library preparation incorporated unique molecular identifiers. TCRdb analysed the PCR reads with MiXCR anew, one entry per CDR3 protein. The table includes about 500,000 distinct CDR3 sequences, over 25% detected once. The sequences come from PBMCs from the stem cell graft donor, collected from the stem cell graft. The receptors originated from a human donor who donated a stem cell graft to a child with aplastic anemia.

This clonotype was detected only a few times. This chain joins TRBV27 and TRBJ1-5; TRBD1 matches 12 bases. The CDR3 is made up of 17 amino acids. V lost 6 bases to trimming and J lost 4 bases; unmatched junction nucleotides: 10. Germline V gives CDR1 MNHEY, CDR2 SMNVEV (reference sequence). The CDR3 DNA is TGTGCCAGCAGCCCCCTCCCGGGACAGGGGGCGAATCAGCCCCAGCATTTT. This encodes CASSPLPGQGANQPQHF.

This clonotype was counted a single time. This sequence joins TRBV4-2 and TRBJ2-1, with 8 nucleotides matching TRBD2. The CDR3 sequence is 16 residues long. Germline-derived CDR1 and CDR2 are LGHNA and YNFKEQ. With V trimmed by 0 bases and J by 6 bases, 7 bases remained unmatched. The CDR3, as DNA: TGTGCCAGCAGCCAAGATGCGGGAGGAACCGGCAATGAGCAGTTCTTC. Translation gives CASSQDAGGTGNEQFF.

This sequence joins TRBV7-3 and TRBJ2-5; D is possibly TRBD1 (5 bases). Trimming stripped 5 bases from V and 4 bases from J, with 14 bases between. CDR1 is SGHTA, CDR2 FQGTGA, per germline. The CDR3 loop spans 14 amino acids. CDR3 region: CASSRSGYGETQYF. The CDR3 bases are TGTGCCAGCAGCCGCTCAGGGTATGGAGAGACCCAGTACTTC.

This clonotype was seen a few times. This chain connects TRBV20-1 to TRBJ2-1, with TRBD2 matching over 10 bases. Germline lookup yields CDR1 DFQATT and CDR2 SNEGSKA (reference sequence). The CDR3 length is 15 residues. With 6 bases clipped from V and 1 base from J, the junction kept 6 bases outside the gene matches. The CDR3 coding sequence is TGCAGTGCAACAATAGCGGGAGGTTCCTACAATGAGCAGTTCTTC. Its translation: CSATIAGGSYNEQFF.

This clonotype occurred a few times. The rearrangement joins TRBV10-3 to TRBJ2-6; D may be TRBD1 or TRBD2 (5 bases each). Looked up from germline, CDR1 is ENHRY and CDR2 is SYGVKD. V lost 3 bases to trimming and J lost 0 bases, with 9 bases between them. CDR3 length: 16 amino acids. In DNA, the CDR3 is TGTGCCATCAGTGACAGGGACCCCTCTGGGGCCAACGTCCTGACTTTC. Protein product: CAISDRDPSGANVLTF.

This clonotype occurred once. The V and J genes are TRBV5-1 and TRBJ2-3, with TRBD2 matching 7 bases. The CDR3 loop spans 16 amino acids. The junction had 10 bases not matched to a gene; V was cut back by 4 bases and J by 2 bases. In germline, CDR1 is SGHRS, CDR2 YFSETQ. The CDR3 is CASSPLGGRATDTQYF. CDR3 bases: TGCGCCAGCAGCCCACTAGGAGGGAGGGCCACAGATACGCAGTATTTT.

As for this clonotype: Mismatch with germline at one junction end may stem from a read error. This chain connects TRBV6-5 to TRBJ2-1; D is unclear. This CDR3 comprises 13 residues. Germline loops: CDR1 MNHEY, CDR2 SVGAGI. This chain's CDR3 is CATSSDFYNEQFF. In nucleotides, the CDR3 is TGTGCCACCAGTTCAGACTTCTACAATGAGCAGTTCTTC.

The CDR3 protein is CAWSGGLKMVENTEAFF. The CDR3 DNA reads TGTGCCTGGAGTGGAGGTTTAAAAATGGTTGAGAACACTGAAGCTTTCTTT. The chain combines TRBV30 with TRBJ1-1; no clear D gene. Trimming removed 1 base at V and 1 base at J, with 19 bases between. CDR3 length equals 17 residues. Germline V gene lookup returns CDR1 GTSNPN and CDR2 SVGIG (reference sequence).

CDR3 residues: CASSLSDSYEQYF. The CDR3 coding sequence is TGTGCCAGCAGCCTTAGCGACTCCTACGAGCAGTACTTC. The chain links TRBV11-2 to TRBJ2-7, with D possibly matching TRBD2 (5 bases). Germline CDR1 and CDR2: SGHAT and FQNNGV. This CDR3 region has 13 residues. V was shortened by 5 bases and J by 0 bases, with 8 bases between the two germline ends.

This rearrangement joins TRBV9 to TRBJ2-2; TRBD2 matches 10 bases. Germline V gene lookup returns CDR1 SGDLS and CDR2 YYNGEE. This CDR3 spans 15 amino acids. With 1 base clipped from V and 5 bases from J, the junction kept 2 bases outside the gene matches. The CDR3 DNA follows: TGTGCCAGCAGCGTAACTAGCGGGACAACCGGGGAGCTGTTTTTT. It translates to CASSVTSGTTGELFF.

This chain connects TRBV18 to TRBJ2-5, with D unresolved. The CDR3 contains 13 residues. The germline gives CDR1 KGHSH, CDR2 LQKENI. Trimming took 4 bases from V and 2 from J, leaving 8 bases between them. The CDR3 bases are TGTGCCAGCTCACTCACTACTCAAGAGACCCAGTACTTC. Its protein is CASSLTTQETQYF.

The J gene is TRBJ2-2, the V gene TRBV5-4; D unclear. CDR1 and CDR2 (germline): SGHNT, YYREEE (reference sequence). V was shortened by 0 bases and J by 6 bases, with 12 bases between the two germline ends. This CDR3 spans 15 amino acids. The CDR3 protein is CASSLAVVSPGELFF. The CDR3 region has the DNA TGTGCCAGCAGCTTGGCCGTTGTATCACCCGGGGAGCTGTTTTTT. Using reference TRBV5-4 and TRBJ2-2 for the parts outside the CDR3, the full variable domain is ETGVTQSPTHLIKTRGQQVTLRCSSQSGHNTVSWYQQALGQGPQFIFQYYREEENGRGNFPPRFSGLQFPNYSSELNVNALELDDSALYLCASSLAVVSPGELFFGEGSRLTVL.

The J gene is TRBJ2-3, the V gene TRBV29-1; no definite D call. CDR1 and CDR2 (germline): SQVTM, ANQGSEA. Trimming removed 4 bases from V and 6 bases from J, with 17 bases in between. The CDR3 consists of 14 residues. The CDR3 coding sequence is TGCAGCGTTGTTCCCTCCTCCCACGTCGATACGCAGTATTTT. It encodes CSVVPSSHVDTQYF.

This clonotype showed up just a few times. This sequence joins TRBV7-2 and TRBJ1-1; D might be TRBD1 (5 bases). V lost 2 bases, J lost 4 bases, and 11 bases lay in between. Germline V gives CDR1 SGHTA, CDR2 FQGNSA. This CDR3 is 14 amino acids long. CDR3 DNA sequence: TGTGCCAGCAGCTTAAATCAGGGAGGCACTGAAGCTTTCTTT. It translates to CASSLNQGGTEAFF.

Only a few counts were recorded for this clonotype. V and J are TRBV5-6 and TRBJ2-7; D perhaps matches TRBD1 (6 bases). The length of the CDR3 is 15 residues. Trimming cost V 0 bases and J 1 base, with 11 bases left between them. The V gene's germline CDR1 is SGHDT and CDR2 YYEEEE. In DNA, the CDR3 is TGTGCCAGCAGCTTGGTAGCCGGACAGTCCTACGAGCAGTACGTC. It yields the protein CASSLVAGQSYEQYV.

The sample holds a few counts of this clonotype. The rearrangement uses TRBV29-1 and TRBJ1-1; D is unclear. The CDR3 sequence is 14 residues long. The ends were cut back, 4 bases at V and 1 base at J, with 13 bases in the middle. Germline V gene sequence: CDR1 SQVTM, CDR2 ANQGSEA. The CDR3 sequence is CSVVGIRENTEAFF. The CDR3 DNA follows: TGCAGCGTTGTCGGGATACGGGAGAACACTGAAGCTTTCTTT.

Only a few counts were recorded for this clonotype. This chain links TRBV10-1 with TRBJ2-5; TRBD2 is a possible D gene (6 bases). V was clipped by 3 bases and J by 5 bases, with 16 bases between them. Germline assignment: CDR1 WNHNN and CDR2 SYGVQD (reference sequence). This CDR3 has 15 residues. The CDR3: CASSESVLAGETQYF. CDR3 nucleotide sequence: TGCGCCAGCAGTGAATCGGTACTAGCCGGGGAGACCCAGTACTTC.

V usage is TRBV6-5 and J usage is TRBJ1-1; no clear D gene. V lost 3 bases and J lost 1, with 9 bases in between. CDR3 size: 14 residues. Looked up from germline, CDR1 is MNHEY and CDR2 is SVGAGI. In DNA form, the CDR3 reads TGTGCCAGCAGTTATCTGCAGGAGAACACTGAAGCTTTCTTT. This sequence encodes CASSYLQENTEAFF.

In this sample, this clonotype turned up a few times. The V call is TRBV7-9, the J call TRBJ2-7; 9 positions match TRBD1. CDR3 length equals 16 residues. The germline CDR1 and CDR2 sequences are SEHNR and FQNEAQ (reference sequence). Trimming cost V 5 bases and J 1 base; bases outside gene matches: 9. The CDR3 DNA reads TGTGCCAGCAGCCCAACCCGGGACAGGGCTTCCTACGAGCAGTACGTC. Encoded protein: CASSPTRDRASYEQYV.

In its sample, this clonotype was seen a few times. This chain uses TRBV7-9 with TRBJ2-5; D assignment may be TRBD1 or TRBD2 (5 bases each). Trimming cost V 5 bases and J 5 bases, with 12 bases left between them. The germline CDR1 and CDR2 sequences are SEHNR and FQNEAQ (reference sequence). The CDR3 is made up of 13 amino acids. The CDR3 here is CASSLLWGETQYF. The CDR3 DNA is TGTGCCAGCAGCCTACTCTGGGGGGAGACCCAGTACTTC.

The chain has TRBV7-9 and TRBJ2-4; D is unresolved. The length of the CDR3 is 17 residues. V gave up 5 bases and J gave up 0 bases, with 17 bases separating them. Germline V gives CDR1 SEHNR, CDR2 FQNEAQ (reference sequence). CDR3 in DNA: TGTGCCAGCAGCCCGAAAGTGACACCTTTAGCCAAAAACATTCAGTACTTC. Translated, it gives CASSPKVTPLAKNIQYF.

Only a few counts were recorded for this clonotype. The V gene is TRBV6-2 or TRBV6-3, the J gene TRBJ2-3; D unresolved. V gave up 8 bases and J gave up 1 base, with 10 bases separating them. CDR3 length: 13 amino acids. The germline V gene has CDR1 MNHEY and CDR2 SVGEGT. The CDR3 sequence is CASVGIGTDTQYF. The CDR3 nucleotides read TGTGCCAGCGTGGGGATAGGCACAGATACGCAGTATTTT.

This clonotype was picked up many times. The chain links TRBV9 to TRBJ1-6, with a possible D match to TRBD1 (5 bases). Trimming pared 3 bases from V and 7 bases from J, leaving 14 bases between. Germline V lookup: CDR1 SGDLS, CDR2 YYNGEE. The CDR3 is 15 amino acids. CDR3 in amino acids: CASSELQGPNSPLHF. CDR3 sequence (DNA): TGTGCCAGCAGCGAACTTCAGGGCCCCAATTCACCCCTCCACTTT.

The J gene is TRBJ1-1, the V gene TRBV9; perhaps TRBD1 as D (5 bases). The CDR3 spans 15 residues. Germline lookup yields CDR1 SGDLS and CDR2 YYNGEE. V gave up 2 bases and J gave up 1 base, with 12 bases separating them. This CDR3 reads CASSVSGTGNTEAFF. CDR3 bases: TGTGCCAGCAGCGTTTCCGGGACGGGGAACACTGAAGCTTTCTTT.

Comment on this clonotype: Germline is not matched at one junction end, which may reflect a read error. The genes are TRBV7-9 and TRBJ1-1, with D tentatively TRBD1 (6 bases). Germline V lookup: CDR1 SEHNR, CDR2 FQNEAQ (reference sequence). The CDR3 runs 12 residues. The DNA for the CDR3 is TGTGCCAGCACCTTACAGGGTCGTGAAGCTTTCTTT. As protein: CASTLQGREAFF. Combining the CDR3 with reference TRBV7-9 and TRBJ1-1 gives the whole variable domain DTGVSQNPRHKITKRGQNVTFRCDPISEHNRLYWYRQTLGQGPEFLTYFQNEAQLEKSRLLSDRFSAERPKGSFSTLEIQRTEQGDSAMYLCASTLQGREAFFGQGTRLTVV.

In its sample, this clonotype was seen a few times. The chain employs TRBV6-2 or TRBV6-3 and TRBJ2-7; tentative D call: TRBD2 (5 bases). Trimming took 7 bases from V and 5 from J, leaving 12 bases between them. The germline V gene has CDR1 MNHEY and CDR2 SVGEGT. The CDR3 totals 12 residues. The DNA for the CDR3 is TGTGCCAGCACCAACCGGGGTGACGAGCAGTACGTC. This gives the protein CASTNRGDEQYV.

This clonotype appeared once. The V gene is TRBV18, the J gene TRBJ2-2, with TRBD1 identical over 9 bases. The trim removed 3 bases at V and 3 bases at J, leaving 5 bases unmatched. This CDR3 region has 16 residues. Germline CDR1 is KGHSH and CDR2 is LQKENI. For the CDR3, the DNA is TGTGCCAGCTCACCCCGGACAGGGGAGGACACCGGGGAGCTGTTTTTT. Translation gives CASSPRTGEDTGELFF.

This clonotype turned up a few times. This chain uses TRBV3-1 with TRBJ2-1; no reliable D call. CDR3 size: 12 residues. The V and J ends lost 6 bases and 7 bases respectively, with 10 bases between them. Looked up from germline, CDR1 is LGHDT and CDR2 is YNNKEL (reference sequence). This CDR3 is CASSPLRNEQFF. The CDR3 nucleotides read TGTGCCAGCAGTCCCCTGAGGAATGAGCAGTTCTTC.

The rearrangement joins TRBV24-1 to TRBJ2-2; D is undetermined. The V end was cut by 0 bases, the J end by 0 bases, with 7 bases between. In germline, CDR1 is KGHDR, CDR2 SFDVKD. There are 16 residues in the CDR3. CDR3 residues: CATSDLPHTNTGELFF. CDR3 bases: TGTGCCACCAGTGATTTGCCACACACGAACACCGGGGAGCTGTTTTTT.

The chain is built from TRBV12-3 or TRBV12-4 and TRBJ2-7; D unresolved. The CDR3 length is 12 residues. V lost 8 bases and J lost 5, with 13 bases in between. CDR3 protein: CASGWSIHEQYV. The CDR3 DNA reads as TGTGCCAGCGGTTGGAGCATCCACGAGCAGTACGTC.